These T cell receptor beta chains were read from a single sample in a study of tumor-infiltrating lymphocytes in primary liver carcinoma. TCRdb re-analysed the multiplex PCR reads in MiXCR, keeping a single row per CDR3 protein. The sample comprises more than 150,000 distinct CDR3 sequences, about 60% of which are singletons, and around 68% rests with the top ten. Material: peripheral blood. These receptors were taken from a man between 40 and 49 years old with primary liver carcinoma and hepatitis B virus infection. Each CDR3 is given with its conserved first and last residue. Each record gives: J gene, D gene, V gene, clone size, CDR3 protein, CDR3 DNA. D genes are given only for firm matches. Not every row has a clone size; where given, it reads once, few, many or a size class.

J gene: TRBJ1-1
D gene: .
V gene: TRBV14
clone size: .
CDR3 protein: CASSHRMSYTEAFF
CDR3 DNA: TGTGCCAGCAGCCACAGGATGAGTTACACTGAAGCTTTCTTT

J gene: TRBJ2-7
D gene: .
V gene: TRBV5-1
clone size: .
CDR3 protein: CASSPAGHSYERYF
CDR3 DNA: TGCGCCAGCAGCCCGGCAGGGCACTCCTACGAGCGGTACTTC

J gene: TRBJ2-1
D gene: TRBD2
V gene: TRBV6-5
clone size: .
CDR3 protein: CANRLAGDNKQFF
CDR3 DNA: TGTGCCAACAGGCTAGCGGGAGACAATAAGCAGTTCTTC

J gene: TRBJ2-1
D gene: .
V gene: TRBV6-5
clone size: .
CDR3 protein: CASSYYGSRGNEQFF
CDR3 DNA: TGTGCCAGCAGTTACTACGGCTCTAGGGGCAATGAGCAGTTCTTC

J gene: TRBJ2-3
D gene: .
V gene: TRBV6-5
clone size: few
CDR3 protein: CASRPTDADTQYF
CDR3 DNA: TGTGCCAGCAGGCCCACAGATGCAGATACGCAGTATTTT

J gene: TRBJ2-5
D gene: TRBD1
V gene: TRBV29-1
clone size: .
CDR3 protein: CSVGGQGGEIQYF
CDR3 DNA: TGCAGCGTTGGCGGACAGGGTGGAGAGATCCAGTACTTC

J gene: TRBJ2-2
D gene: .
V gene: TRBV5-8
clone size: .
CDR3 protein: CASSLWRGFGELFF
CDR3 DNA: TGTGCCAGCAGCTTGTGGAGGGGATTCGGGGAGCTGTTTTTT

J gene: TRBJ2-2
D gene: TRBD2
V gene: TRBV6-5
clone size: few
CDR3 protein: CASSYSQREGTGELFF
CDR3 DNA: TGTGCCAGCAGTTACTCACAGCGGGAGGGCACCGGGGAGCTGTTTTTT

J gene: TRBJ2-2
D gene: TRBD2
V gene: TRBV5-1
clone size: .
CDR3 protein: CATMTSGNTGELFF
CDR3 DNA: TGCGCCACCATGACTAGCGGGAACACTGGGGAGCTGTTTTTT

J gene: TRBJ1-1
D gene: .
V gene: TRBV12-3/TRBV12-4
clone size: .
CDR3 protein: CASSRGFGTEAFF
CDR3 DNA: TGTGCCAGCAGCAGGGGTTTCGGCACTGAAGCTTTCTTT

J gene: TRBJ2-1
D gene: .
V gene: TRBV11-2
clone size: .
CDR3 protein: CASSLWGSYNEQFF
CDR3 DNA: TGTGCCAGCAGCCTTTGGGGGTCCTACAATGAGCAGTTCTTC

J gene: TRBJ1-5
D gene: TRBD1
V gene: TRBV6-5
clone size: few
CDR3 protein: CASSSLSGQVSNQPQHF
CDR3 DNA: TGTGCCAGCAGCTCGCTCTCCGGACAGGTTAGCAATCAGCCCCAGCATTTT

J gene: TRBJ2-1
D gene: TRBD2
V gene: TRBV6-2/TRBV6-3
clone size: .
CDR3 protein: CASSYTRTSGRGYNEQFF
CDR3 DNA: TGTGCCAGCAGTTACACCCGGACTAGCGGGAGAGGATACAATGAGCAGTTCTTC

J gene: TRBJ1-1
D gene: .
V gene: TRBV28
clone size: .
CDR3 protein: CASSLIGGNTEAFF
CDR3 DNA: TGTGCCAGCAGTTTAATTGGGGGGAACACTGAAGCTTTCTTT

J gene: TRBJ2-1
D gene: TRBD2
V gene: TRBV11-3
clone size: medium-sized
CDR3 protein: CASSLDQREAFSSYNEQFF
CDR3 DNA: TGTGCCAGCAGCTTAGATCAGCGGGAGGCGTTCAGCTCCTACAATGAGCAGTTCTTC

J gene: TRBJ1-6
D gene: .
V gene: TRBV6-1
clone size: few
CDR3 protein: CASSDNSPLHF
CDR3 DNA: TGTGCCAGCAGTGATAACTCACCCCTCCACTTT

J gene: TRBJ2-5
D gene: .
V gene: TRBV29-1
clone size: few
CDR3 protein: CSAGRGSETQYF
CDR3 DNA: TGCAGCGCTGGCAGGGGCTCAGAGACCCAGTACTTC

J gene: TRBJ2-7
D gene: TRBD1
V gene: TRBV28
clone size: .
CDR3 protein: CASSGQVYYEQYF
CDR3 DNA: TGTGCCAGCAGTGGACAGGTCTACTACGAGCAGTACTTC

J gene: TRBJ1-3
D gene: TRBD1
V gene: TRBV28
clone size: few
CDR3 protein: CASSPNRGSGNTIYF
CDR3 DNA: TGTGCCAGCAGTCCGAACAGGGGCTCTGGAAACACCATATATTTT

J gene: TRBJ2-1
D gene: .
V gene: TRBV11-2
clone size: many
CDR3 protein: CASSLKIDEQFF
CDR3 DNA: TGTGCCAGCAGCTTAAAAATCGATGAGCAGTTCTTC

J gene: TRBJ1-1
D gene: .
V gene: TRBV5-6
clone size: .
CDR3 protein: CASTYQGHQNTEAFF
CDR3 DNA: TGTGCCAGCACGTACCAGGGACATCAGAACACTGAAGCTTTCTTT

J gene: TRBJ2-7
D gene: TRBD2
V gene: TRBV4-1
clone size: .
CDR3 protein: CASSQKALAGGREQYF
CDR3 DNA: TGCGCCAGCAGCCAAAAAGCTCTAGCGGGGGGCAGGGAGCAGTACTTC

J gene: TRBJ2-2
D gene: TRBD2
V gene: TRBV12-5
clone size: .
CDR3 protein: CASGFTSGSDTGELSF
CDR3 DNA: TGTGCTAGTGGTTTTACTAGCGGGTCGGACACCGGGGAGCTGTCTTTT

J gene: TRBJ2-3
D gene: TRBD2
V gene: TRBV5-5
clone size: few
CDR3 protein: CASSQLTSGNTDTQYF
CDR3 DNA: TGTGCCAGCAGCCAACTGACTAGCGGCAACACAGATACGCAGTATTTT

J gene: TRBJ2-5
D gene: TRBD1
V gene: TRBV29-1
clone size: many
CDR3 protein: CSVAGETGTETQYF
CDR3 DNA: TGCAGCGTTGCAGGGGAGACAGGGACAGAGACCCAGTACTTC

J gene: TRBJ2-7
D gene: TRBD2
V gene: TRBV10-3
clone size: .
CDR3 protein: CAITAGGHDEQYF
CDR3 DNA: TGTGCCATCACTGCGGGGGGACACGACGAGCAGTACTTC

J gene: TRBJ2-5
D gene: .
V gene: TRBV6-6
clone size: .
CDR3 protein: CASSYGAAWETQYF
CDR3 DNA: TGTGCCAGCAGTTATGGGGCCGCCTGGGAGACCCAGTACTTC

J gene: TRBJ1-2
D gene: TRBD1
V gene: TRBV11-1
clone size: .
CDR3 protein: CASNETGGYGYTF
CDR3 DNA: TGTGCCAGCAACGAGACAGGGGGCTATGGCTACACGTTC

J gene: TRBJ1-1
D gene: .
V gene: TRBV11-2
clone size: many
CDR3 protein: CASSLIPGTGAFF
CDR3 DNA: TGTGCCAGCAGCTTAATTCCAGGGACCGGGGCTTTCTTT

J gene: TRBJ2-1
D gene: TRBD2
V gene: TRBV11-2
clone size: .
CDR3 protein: CTSSLGTSGSYNEHFF
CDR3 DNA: TGTACCAGCAGCTTAGGAACTAGCGGCTCCTACAATGAGCACTTCTTC

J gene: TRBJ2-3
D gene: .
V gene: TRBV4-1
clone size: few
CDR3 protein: CASSYRQATDTQYF
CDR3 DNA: TGCGCCAGCAGCTACCGTCAAGCCACAGATACGCAGTATTTT

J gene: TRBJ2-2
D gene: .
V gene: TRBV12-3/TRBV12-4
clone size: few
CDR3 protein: CASSSNLNTGELFF
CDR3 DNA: TGTGCCAGCAGTAGCAACTTGAACACCGGGGAGCTGTTTTTT

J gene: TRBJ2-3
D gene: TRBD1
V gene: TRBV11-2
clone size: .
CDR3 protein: CDSKGQDLTDTQYF
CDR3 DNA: TGTGACAGCAAGGGACAGGACCTCACAGATACGCAGTATTTC

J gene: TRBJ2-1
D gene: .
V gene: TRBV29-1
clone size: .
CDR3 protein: CSVGVSFRDEQFF
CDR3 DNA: TGCAGCGTTGGGGTAAGCTTTAGGGATGAGCAGTTCTTC

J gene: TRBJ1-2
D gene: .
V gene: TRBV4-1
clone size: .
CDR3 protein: CASSQVDEYGYTF
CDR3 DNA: TGCGCCAGCAGCCAAGTCGACGAGTATGGCTACACCTTC

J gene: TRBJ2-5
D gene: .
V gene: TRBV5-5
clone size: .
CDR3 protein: CASSLTGGGETQYF
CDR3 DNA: TGTGCCAGCAGCCTGACAGGCGGAGGGGAGACCCAGTACTTC

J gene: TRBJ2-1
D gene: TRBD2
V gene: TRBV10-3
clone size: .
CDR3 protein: CAIRTGTSGRDSYNEQFF
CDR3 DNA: TGTGCCATCAGGACCGGGACTAGCGGGAGGGACTCTTACAATGAGCAGTTCTTC

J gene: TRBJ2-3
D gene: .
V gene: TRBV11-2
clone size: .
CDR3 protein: CASRPLLTDTHYF
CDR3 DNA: TGTGCCAGCCGCCCCCTTCTGACAGATACGCACTATTTT

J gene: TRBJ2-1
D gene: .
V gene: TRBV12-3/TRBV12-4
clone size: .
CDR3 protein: CASSLGQGPHNEQFF
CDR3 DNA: TGTGCCAGCAGTTTAGGGCAGGGTCCCCACAATGAGCAGTTCTTC

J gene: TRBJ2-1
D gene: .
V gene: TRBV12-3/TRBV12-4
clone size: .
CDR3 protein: CASSTPAGMGNEQFF
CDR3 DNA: TGTGCCAGCAGCACCCCGGCAGGGATGGGGAATGAGCAGTTCTTC

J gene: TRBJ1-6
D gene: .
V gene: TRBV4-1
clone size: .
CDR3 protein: CASSQDQGSSYNSPLHF
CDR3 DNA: TGCGCCAGCAGCCAAGACCAGGGGAGCTCCTATAATTCACCCCTCCACTTT

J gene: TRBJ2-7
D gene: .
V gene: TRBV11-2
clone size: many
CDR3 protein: CASSPRWQVYEQYF
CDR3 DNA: TGTGCCAGCAGCCCACGGTGGCAGGTCTACGAGCAGTACTTC

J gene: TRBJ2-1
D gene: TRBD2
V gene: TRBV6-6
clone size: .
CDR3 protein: CASSYGRERGEQFF
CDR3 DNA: TGTGCCAGCAGTTACGGGCGGGAGAGGGGTGAGCAGTTCTTC

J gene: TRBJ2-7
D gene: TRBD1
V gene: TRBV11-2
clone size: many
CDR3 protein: CASSLGGTAVSEQYF
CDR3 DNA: TGTGCCAGCAGCTTAGGGGGGACAGCAGTATCCGAGCAGTACTTC

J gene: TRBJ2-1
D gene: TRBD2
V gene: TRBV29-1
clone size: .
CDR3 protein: CSVGTSGLGNEQFF
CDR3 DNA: TGCAGCGTTGGGACTAGCGGTCTAGGGAATGAGCAGTTCTTC

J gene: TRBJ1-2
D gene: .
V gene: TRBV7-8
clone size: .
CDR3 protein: CASSPPRNDYGYTF
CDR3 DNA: TGTGCCAGCAGCCCCCCACGCAACGACTATGGCTACACCTTC